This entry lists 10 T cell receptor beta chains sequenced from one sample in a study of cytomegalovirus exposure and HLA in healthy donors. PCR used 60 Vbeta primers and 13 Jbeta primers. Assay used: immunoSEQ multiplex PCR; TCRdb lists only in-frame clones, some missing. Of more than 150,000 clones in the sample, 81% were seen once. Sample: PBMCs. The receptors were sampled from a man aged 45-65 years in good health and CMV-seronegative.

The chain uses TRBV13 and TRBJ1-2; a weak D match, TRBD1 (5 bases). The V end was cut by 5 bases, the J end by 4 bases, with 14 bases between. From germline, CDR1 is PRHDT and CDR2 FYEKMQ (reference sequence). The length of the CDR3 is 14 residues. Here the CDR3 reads CASSPGGRSYGYTF. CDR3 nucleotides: TGTGCCAGCAGCCCCGGGGGGAGATCCTATGGCTACACCTTC.

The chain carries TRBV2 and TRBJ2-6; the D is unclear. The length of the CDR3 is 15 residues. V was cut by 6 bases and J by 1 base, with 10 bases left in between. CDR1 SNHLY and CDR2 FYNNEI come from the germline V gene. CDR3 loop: CASRVTRSGANVLTF. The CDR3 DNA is TGTGCCAGCAGAGTAACCCGGTCTGGGGCCAACGTCCTGACTTTC.

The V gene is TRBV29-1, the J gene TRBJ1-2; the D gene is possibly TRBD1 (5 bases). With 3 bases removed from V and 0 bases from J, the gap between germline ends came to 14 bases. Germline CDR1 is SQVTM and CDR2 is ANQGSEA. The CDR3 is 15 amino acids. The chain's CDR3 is CSVERGGGPNYGYTF. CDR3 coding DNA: TGCAGCGTTGAGAGGGGCGGGGGACCTAACTATGGCTACACCTTC.

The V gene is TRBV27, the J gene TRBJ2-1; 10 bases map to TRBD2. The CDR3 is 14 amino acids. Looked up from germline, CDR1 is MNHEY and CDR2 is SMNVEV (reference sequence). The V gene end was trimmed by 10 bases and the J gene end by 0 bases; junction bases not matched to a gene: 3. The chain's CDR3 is CATQRGGSYNEQFF. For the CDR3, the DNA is TGTGCCACCCAGCGGGGGGGCTCCTACAATGAGCAGTTCTTC.

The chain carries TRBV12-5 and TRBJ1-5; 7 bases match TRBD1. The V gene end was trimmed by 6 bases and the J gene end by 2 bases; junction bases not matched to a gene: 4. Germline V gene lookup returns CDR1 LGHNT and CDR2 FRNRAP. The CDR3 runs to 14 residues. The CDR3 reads CASGRGTGNQPQHF. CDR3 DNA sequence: TGTGCTAGTGGCCGAGGGACAGGCAATCAGCCCCAGCATTTT.

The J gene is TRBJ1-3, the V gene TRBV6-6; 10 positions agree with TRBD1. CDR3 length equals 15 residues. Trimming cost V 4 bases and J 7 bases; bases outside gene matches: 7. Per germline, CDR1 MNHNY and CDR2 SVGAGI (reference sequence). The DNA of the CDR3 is TGTGCCAGCAGTTCCAGGGGGACAGGGGACAACACCATATATTTT. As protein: CASSSRGTGDNTIYF.

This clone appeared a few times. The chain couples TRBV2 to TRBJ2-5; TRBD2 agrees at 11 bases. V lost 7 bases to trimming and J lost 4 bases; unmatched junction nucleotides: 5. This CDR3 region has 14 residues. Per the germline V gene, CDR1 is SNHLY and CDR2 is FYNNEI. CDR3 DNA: TGTGCCAGCAAAACTAGCGGGGGTGGAGAGACCCAGTACTTC. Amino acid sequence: CASKTSGGGETQYF.

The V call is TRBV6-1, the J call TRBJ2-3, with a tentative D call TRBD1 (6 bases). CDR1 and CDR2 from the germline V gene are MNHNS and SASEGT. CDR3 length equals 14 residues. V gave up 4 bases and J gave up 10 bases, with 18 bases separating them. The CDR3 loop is CASSAYRAGVPQYF. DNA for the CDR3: TGTGCCAGCAGTGCGTACAGGGCGGGTGTGCCGCAGTATTTT.

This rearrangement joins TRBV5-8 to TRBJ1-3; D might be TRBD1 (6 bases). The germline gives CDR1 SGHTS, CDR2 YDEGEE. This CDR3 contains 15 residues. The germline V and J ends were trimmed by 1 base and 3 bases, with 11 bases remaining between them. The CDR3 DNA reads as TGTGCCAGCAGCTTGACAGGGACCTTTGGAAACACCATATATTTT. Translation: CASSLTGTFGNTIYF.

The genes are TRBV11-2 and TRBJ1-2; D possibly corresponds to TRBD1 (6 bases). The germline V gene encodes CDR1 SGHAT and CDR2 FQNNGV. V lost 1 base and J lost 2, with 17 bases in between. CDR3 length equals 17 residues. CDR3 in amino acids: CASSLGSRPGENYGYTF. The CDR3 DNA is TGTGCCAGCAGCTTAGGAAGTCGGCCAGGGGAGAACTATGGCTACACCTTC. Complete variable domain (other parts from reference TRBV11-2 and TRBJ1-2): EAGVAQSPRYKIIEKRQSVAFWCNPISGHATLYWYQQILGQGPKLLIQFQNNGVVDDSQLPKDRFSAERLKGVDSTLKIQPAKLEDSAVYLCASSLGSRPGENYGYTFGSGTRLTVV.